This TCR beta chain was observed in a study of cytomegalovirus exposure and HLA in healthy donors. Here immunoSEQ multiplex PCR was the method, and the copy in TCRdb shows in-frame clones only, minus some. The sample holds about 120,000 clones, 70% to 90% seen once. CDR1 and CDR2 (germline): GTSNPN, SVGIG (reference sequence). The CDR3 has 16 amino acids. V lost 1 base and J 5 bases, leaving 20 bases between the germline ends. This clonotype originated in a young woman in good health and CMV-seronegative. Sequencing was done on a sample of PBMCs. J is TRBJ2-5 and V is TRBV30; tentative D call: TRBD2 (5 bases). DNA for the CDR3: TGTGCCTGGAGTGGGACGAGGGCGAGGGTGATGGAGACCCAGTACTTC. Translated: CAWSGTRARVMETQYF.